These 29 T cell receptor beta chains were sequenced from one sample in a study of OX40 agonist ivuxolimab in advanced cancers. Library construction relied on the immunoSEQ multiplex PCR assay. What TCRdb holds here is the immuneACCESS table cut down to in-frame rearrangements. Part of the clones is not present; checked against another copy, under half of the missing clones reflect an unresolved V gene, and the others are unexplained. The sample includes 95,000 to 150,000 clones, with about 93% observed a single time. The ten biggest clones cover approximately 0.15% of the sample. This sample comprised CD4+ or CD8+ T cells sorted from blood, obtained in a trial of the OX40 agonist ivuxolimab. These receptors all come from an adult with an advanced solid tumor such as melanoma, head and neck, liver or kidney cancer.

This chain connects TRBV11-2 to TRBJ2-2; TRBD1 agrees at 8 bases. This CDR3 region has 15 residues. The ends lost 2 bases at V and 4 bases at J; junction bases unmatched: 3. CDR1 and CDR2 (germline): SGHAT, FQNNGV. The CDR3 sequence: CASSLITGGTGELFF. The CDR3 DNA reads TGTGCCAGCAGCTTAATTACAGGGGGCACCGGGGAGCTGTTTTTT.

The chain recombines TRBV19 with TRBJ1-1, with a tentative D call TRBD1 (5 bases). The length of the CDR3 is 14 residues. Trimming took 2 bases from V and 3 from J, leaving 10 bases between them. Germline-derived CDR1 and CDR2 are LNHDA and SQIVND (reference sequence). Here the CDR3 DNA reads TGTGCCAGTAGTATACAGGGCAGAGACACTGAAGCTTTCTTT. Its translation is CASSIQGRDTEAFF.

The chain carries TRBV19 and TRBJ2-3; D remains unclear. This CDR3 has 16 amino acids. The germline CDR1 and CDR2 sequences are LNHDA and SQIVND (reference sequence). V was shortened by 1 base and J by 2 bases, with 13 bases between the two germline ends. The CDR3 DNA sequence: TGTGCCAGTAGTATAGGTGGCGGCAGTTACACAGATACGCAGTATTTT. Translated, it gives CASSIGGGSYTDTQYF. The full variable domain, in which reference TRBV19 and TRBJ2-3 provide the parts outside the CDR3, is DGGITQSPKYLFRKEGQNVTLSCEQNLNHDAMYWYRQDPGQGLRLIYYSQIVNDFQKGDIAEGYSVSREKKESFPLTVTSAQKNPTAFYLCASSIGGGSYTDTQYFGPGTRLTVL.

The chain links TRBV7-9 to TRBJ1-6; 7 bases map to TRBD1. V shed 1 base, J shed 13 bases, and the junction held 10 bases outside the gene matches. This CDR3 spans 15 amino acids. Germline V CDR1 and CDR2: SEHNR, FQNEAQ (reference sequence). The CDR3 protein is CASSLEGAGRAPLHF. The CDR3 DNA is TGTGCCAGCAGCTTAGAGGGGGCGGGAAGAGCTCCCCTCCACTTT.

The chain has TRBV29-1 and TRBJ2-5, with 7 bases identical to TRBD1. The CDR3 runs 13 residues. Germline lookup yields CDR1 SQVTM and CDR2 ANQGSEA. V was pared by 3 bases and J by 0 bases, with 1 base of the junction left unmatched. DNA of the CDR3: TGCAGCGTTGAGACAGGGTACCAAGAGACCCAGTACTTC. It codes for CSVETGYQETQYF. The whole variable domain, remainder taken from reference TRBV29-1 and TRBJ2-5, is SAVISQKPSRDICQRGTSLTIQCQVDSQVTMMFWYRQQPGQSLTLIATANQGSEATYESGFVIDKFPISRPNLTFSTLTVSNMSPEDSSIYLCSVETGYQETQYFGPGTRLLVL.

The chain employs TRBV5-6 and TRBJ1-4; no firm D call. The germline V gene has CDR1 SGHDT and CDR2 YYEEEE. The CDR3 covers 12 residues. Deletions cut 1 base from V and 7 bases from J, with 5 bases between. The CDR3 coding sequence is TGTGCCAGCAGCTTGACTGGTGAAAAACTGTTTTTT. The encoded protein is CASSLTGEKLFF. The full variable domain, with the rest looked up from reference TRBV5-6 and TRBJ1-4, is DAGVTQSPTHLIKTRGQQVTLRCSPKSGHDTVSWYQQALGQGPQFIFQYYEEEERQRGNFPDRFSGHQFPNYSSELNVNALLLGDSALYLCASSLTGEKLFFGSGTQLSVL.

The V and J genes are TRBV19 and TRBJ2-2, with 7 bases that match TRBD1. In germline, CDR1 is LNHDA, CDR2 SQIVND (reference sequence). The V gene end was trimmed by 3 bases and the J gene end by 3 bases; junction bases not matched to a gene: 7. This CDR3 is 16 amino acids long. The CDR3 DNA sequence: TGTGCCAGTAGTATGGATCAGGGACAGTACACCGGGGAGCTGTTTTTT. It translates to CASSMDQGQYTGELFF. Filled out from reference TRBV19 and TRBJ2-2, the complete variable domain reads DGGITQSPKYLFRKEGQNVTLSCEQNLNHDAMYWYRQDPGQGLRLIYYSQIVNDFQKGDIAEGYSVSREKKESFPLTVTSAQKNPTAFYLCASSMDQGQYTGELFFGEGSRLTVL.

The chain carries TRBV6-6 and TRBJ2-1; possibly TRBD2 for D (5 bases). The CDR3 loop spans 14 amino acids. CDR1 is MNHNY, CDR2 SVGAGI, per germline (reference sequence). The ends were cut back, 6 bases at V and 4 bases at J, with 13 bases in the middle. CDR3 DNA sequence: TGTGCCAGCAGCCCCTGGGCGGGTTACAATGAGCAGTTCTTC. This codes for CASSPWAGYNEQFF.

This chain connects TRBV2 to TRBJ2-1, with D possibly TRBD2 on 6 matching bases. Germline V gene lookup returns CDR1 SNHLY and CDR2 FYNNEI. The CDR3 contains 16 residues. Trimming shortened V by 4 bases and J by 2 bases, and 15 bases separated the two germline ends. The CDR3 nucleotides read TGTGCCAGCAGTGCGGTACTAGCCGCGGCCTACAATGAGCAGTTCTTC. It is translated as CASSAVLAAAYNEQFF. The variable domain in full, with the rest retrieved from reference TRBV2 and TRBJ2-1, is EPEVTQTPSHQVTQMGQEVILRCVPISNHLYFYWYRQILGQKVEFLVSFYNNEISEKSEIFDDQFSVERPDGSNFTLKIRSTKLEDSAMYFCASSAVLAAAYNEQFFGPGTRLTVL.

The chain couples TRBV5-4 to TRBJ2-1; 14 bases line up with TRBD2. Germline assignment: CDR1 SGHNT and CDR2 YYREEE (reference sequence). The junction had 8 bases not matched to a gene; V was cut back by 4 bases and J by 8 bases. This CDR3 has 16 residues. CDR3: CASSALGTSGSYEQFF. CDR3 DNA: TGTGCCAGCAGCGCTCTCGGGACTAGCGGGAGCTATGAGCAGTTCTTC. Filled out from reference TRBV5-4 and TRBJ2-1, the complete variable domain reads ETGVTQSPTHLIKTRGQQVTLRCSSQSGHNTVSWYQQALGQGPQFIFQYYREEENGRGNFPPRFSGLQFPNYSSELNVNALELDDSALYLCASSALGTSGSYEQFFGPGTRLTVL.

The CDR3 reads CASSEQQGRSSPLHF. Here the CDR3 DNA reads TGTGCCAGCAGTGAACAACAGGGGCGATCTTCACCCCTCCACTTT. V gene TRBV6-1 combines with J gene TRBJ1-6; 7 bases are shared with TRBD1. In germline, CDR1 is MNHNS, CDR2 SASEGT. V lost 2 bases, J lost 9 bases, and 7 bases stayed unmatched. The CDR3 runs 15 residues.

In DNA, the CDR3 is TGTGCCAGCACCCCCTCGGAGGACAGCGAAGCTTTCTTT. As protein: CASTPSEDSEAFF. The J gene is TRBJ1-1, the V gene TRBV28; D is possibly TRBD1 (6 bases). The germline V and J ends were trimmed by 7 bases and 8 bases, with 17 bases remaining between them. Per germline, CDR1 MDHEN and CDR2 SYDVKM. The CDR3 runs 13 residues. The full variable domain, in which reference TRBV28 and TRBJ1-1 provide the parts outside the CDR3, is DVKVTQSSRYLVKRTGEKVFLECVQDMDHENMFWYRQDPGLGLRLIYFSYDVKMKEKGDIPEGYSVSREKKERFSLILESASTNQTSMYLCASTPSEDSEAFFGQGTRLTVV.

This clone came up once. This chain links TRBV7-3 with TRBJ1-1; D gene uncertain. V lost 5 bases to trimming and J lost 3 bases, with 13 bases between them. This CDR3 is 14 amino acids long. Germline V lookup: CDR1 SGHTA, CDR2 FQGTGA. CDR3 loop: CASSLVPLDTEAFF. DNA of the CDR3: TGTGCCAGCAGCCTAGTACCCCTCGACACTGAAGCTTTCTTT.

This clone was detected once. The chain has TRBV27 and TRBJ2-3; D unresolved. The CDR3 runs 12 residues. The V gene lost 2 bases and the J gene lost 8 bases, with 8 bases spanning the gap. CDR1 MNHEY and CDR2 SMNVEV come from the germline V gene (reference sequence). As DNA, the CDR3 is TGTGCCAGCAGTTTACTAGGTGGTACGCAGTATTTT. Protein product: CASSLLGGTQYF.

This chain links TRBV18 with TRBJ1-3; perhaps TRBD1 as D (5 bases). Germline-derived CDR1 and CDR2 are KGHSH and LQKENI. CDR3 length: 19 residues. With 3 bases removed from V and 0 bases from J, the gap between germline ends came to 21 bases. The CDR3 DNA sequence: TGTGCCAGCTCACCTATGACCCCAGGTGGGACGACCTCTGGAAACACCATATATTTT. Protein: CASSPMTPGGTTSGNTIYF. The whole variable domain, remainder taken from reference TRBV18 and TRBJ1-3, is NAGVMQNPRHLVRRRGQEARLRCSPMKGHSHVYWYRQLPEEGLKFMVYLQKENIIDESGMPKERFSAEFPKEGPSILRIQQVVRGDSAAYFCASSPMTPGGTTSGNTIYFGEGSWLTVV.

The chain links TRBV18 to TRBJ2-5, with D tentatively TRBD1 (5 bases). This CDR3 has 15 residues. Germline loops: CDR1 KGHSH, CDR2 LQKENI. V was cut by 0 bases and J by 5 bases, with 13 bases left in between. CDR3 region: CASSPPSPGWETQYF. CDR3 nucleotides: TGTGCCAGCTCACCACCCAGTCCAGGGTGGGAGACCCAGTACTTC.

The chain joins TRBV7-3 to TRBJ2-2, with D uncertain. The germline gives CDR1 SGHTA, CDR2 FQGTGA. This CDR3 has 15 residues. With 6 bases removed from V and 2 bases from J, the gap between germline ends came to 13 bases. The CDR3 DNA is TGTGCCAGCAGGAAAACGGGCAGTAACACCGGGGAGCTGTTTTTT. Protein: CASRKTGSNTGELFF.

In its sample, this clone was seen once. The rearrangement uses TRBV19 and TRBJ2-2; TRBD2 is a possible D gene (6 bases). Per germline, CDR1 LNHDA and CDR2 SQIVND (reference sequence). The CDR3 sequence is 14 residues long. Deletions cut 7 bases from V and 4 bases from J, with 13 bases between. CDR3 protein: CASIRRAGTGELFF. CDR3 DNA sequence: TGTGCCAGTATCAGGAGGGCGGGCACCGGGGAGCTGTTTTTT. Filled out from reference TRBV19 and TRBJ2-2, the complete variable domain reads DGGITQSPKYLFRKEGQNVTLSCEQNLNHDAMYWYRQDPGQGLRLIYYSQIVNDFQKGDIAEGYSVSREKKESFPLTVTSAQKNPTAFYLCASIRRAGTGELFFGEGSRLTVL.

The chain links TRBV11-3 to TRBJ2-2; D is unclear. CDR1 is SGHNT and CDR2 is YENEEA in the germline V gene. V dropped 3 bases and J dropped 6 bases, with 17 bases sitting between them. The CDR3 length is 16 residues. The chain's CDR3 is CASSLAGPLHPGELFF. CDR3 sequence (DNA): TGTGCCAGCAGCTTGGCCGGGCCCCTGCATCCCGGGGAGCTGTTTTTT.

The chain joins TRBV5-4 to TRBJ1-2; D gene unclear. This CDR3 region has 14 residues. V was cut by 0 bases and J by 5 bases, with 11 bases left in between. Germline values: CDR1 SGHNT, CDR2 YYREEE (reference sequence). CDR3 nucleotides: TGTGCCAGCAGCTTGGCCCGGGAGAGTTATGGCTACACCTTC. Translated, it gives CASSLARESYGYTF.

The genes are TRBV28 and TRBJ2-4, with TRBD1 matching over 7 bases. The CDR3 is 15 amino acids. Germline V CDR1 and CDR2: MDHEN, SYDVKM. J was trimmed by 9 bases and V by 1 base; bases with no gene match: 9. CDR3 DNA sequence: TGTGCCAGCAGTTTATCCGAGGGGGCGCGAGGCATTCAGTACTTC. The encoded protein is CASSLSEGARGIQYF.

This clone was counted a few times. The chain has TRBV19 and TRBJ2-3; maybe TRBD2 (5 bases). The CDR3 is 16 amino acids. Deletions cut 1 base from V and 8 bases from J, with 19 bases between. The germline gives CDR1 LNHDA, CDR2 SQIVND (reference sequence). CDR3 residues: CASSIGPETIIGTQYF. CDR3 nucleotides: TGTGCCAGTAGTATAGGCCCGGAGACTATCATAGGTACGCAGTATTTT.

DNA of the CDR3: TGTGCCAGCAGTCCTCCCCCTCCGGCGGTTGCTGAGCAGTTCTTC. Its protein product is CASSPPPPAVAEQFF. J is TRBJ2-1 and V is TRBV27; D not resolved. Deletions cut 5 bases from V and 9 bases from J, with 20 bases between. Germline CDR1 is MNHEY and CDR2 is SMNVEV (reference sequence). The CDR3 totals 15 residues.

The chain uses TRBV19 and TRBJ1-1; maybe TRBD1 (5 bases). Trimming pared 7 bases from V and 3 bases from J, leaving 27 bases between. Germline-derived CDR1 and CDR2 are LNHDA and SQIVND (reference sequence). The CDR3 is 18 residues long. The CDR3 region has the DNA TGTGCCAGTAACCCCCCTCGGGGAGGTGGGGGAGTAGACACTGAAGCTTTCTTT. Translated: CASNPPRGGGGVDTEAFF.

The chain carries TRBV7-6 and TRBJ2-1; TRBD2 is a possible D gene (6 bases). Trimming pared 9 bases from V and 10 bases from J, leaving 22 bases between. Germline CDR1 SGHVS, CDR2 FNYEAQ. This CDR3 is 14 amino acids long. The CDR3 DNA follows: TGTGCCAGTGAGGGTAGCGGAGGACTGGGGGAGCAGTTCTTC. Encoded protein: CASEGSGGLGEQFF.

CDR3 amino acids: CATSRVDRALVGEQYF. In nucleotides, the CDR3 is TGTGCCACCAGCAGGGTCGACAGGGCCCTAGTCGGTGAGCAGTACTTC. The V call is TRBV15, the J call TRBJ2-7; 7 bases line up with TRBD1. Germline values: CDR1 LNHNV, CDR2 YYDKDF (reference sequence). The V segment lost 3 bases and the J segment 7 bases; nucleotides outside the gene matches: 15. This CDR3 has 16 amino acids.

This chain's CDR3 is CASSPELGNQPQHF. In DNA, the CDR3 is TGTGCCAGCTCACCGGAGCTCGGCAATCAGCCCCAGCATTTT. V gene TRBV18 combines with J gene TRBJ1-5; D is ambiguous. The V gene's germline CDR1 is KGHSH and CDR2 LQKENI. This CDR3 is built from 14 residues. The V end was cut by 3 bases, the J end by 2 bases, with 8 bases between.

This chain joins TRBV5-6 and TRBJ2-1; no reliable D call. V gave up 2 bases and J gave up 2 bases, with 11 bases separating them. This CDR3 region has 15 residues. Germline V gene lookup returns CDR1 SGHDT and CDR2 YYEEEE. The CDR3 is CASSLSVGPYNEQFF. DNA for the CDR3: TGTGCCAGCAGCTTATCTGTCGGACCCTACAATGAGCAGTTCTTC. Variable domain in full (rest from reference TRBV5-6 and TRBJ2-1): DAGVTQSPTHLIKTRGQQVTLRCSPKSGHDTVSWYQQALGQGPQFIFQYYEEEERQRGNFPDRFSGHQFPNYSSELNVNALLLGDSALYLCASSLSVGPYNEQFFGPGTRLTVL.

The CDR3 bases are TGTGCCAGCAGTGAAGCTGGCGCAGGGGGGGGTTCACCCCTCCACTTT. Protein sequence: CASSEAGAGGGSPLHF. The gene calls are TRBV6-1 and TRBJ1-6; TRBD1 matches 7 bases. V dropped 0 bases and J dropped 9; count of bases not matched to a gene: 8. The CDR3 consists of 16 residues. Per the germline V gene, CDR1 is MNHNS and CDR2 is SASEGT.